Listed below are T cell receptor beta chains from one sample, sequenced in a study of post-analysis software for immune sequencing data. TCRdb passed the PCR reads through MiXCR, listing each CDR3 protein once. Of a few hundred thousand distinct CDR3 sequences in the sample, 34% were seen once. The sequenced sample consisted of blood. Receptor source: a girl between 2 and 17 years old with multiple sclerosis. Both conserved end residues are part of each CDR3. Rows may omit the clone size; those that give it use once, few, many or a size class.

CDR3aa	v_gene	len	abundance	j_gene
CASSPQGGYSYNEQFF	TRBV7-2	16	.	TRBJ2-1
CASRATGGDTEAFF	TRBV6-6	14	.	TRBJ1-1
CSAGLAGGPVQFF	TRBV20-1	13	few	TRBJ2-1
CASSQDHPASLTDTQYF	TRBV4-1	17	.	TRBJ2-3
CASRAGTGNSPQHF	TRBV5-1	14	.	TRBJ1-5
CASSSSGISTDTQYF	TRBV7-8	15	.	TRBJ2-3
CSATWSSQETQYF	TRBV20-1	13	few	TRBJ2-5
CASSQSGGFTEAFF	TRBV3-1	14	.	TRBJ1-1
CASSVGAAQRPYEQYF	TRBV9	16	many	.
CASSLMTGGNQPQHF	TRBV27	15	few	TRBJ1-5
CATSRDGGANNEQFF	TRBV15	15	few	TRBJ2-1
CASSRSGRADTQYF	TRBV28	14	.	TRBJ2-3
CASSFSGRLSGEQFF	TRBV12-3/TRBV12-4	15	few	TRBJ2-1
CASSSARGANQPQHF	TRBV27	15	few	TRBJ1-5